This TCR beta chain is drawn from a study of T cells in Graves' hyperthyroidism and ophthalmopathy. This clonotype was found a few times. Amplification targeted TCR beta CDR3 regions from RNA transcripts. The HTBI primer set served for first-round RT-PCR of the TCR CDR3. MiXCR was run by TCRdb on the multiplex PCR reads, yielding one entry per CDR3 protein. Of fewer than 650,000 distinct CDR3 sequences listed, about 15% are singletons. CDR1 is MNHEY and CDR2 is SVGEGT in the germline V gene. The CDR3 covers 17 residues. Trimming took off 0 bases at V and 0 bases at J, with 12 bases between the two ends. Extraction of PBMCs used roughly 9.6 ml of fresh peripheral blood.

The chain couples TRBV6-2 or TRBV6-3 to TRBJ1-5; D might be TRBD1 (6 bases). The sample was blood. The TCR comes from a woman between 40 and 55 years old with Graves' ophthalmopathy. In DNA, the CDR3 is TGTGCCAGCAGTTACTCCCGGACAGTCTATAGCAATCAGCCCCAGCATTTT. Its protein is CASSYSRTVYSNQPQHF.